A selection of T cell receptor beta chains follows, all from one sample in a study of blood T cell repertoires in COVID-19. The assay was immunoSEQ multiplex PCR, and TCRdb's table has in-frame clones only and misses some. The sample has approximately 150,000 clones, more than 75% seen once; the top ten hold over 7.5%. Source material: peripheral blood. These receptors were taken from a woman between 65 and 79 years old with acute or convalescent COVID-19. Both conserved end residues are trimmed from each CDR3. Fields, in order: J gene, V gene, clone size, CDR3 protein. Part of the rows lack a size; the others show once, few, many or a class for expanded clones.

j_call: TRBJ1-2; v_call: TRBV9; clone_size: NA; cdr3_aa: ASSAPPGDRGYT
j_call: TRBJ2-1; v_call: TRBV6-5; clone_size: NA; cdr3_aa: ASSYEGDYNEQF
j_call: TRBJ1-2; v_call: TRBV5-1; clone_size: NA; cdr3_aa: ASSPRTGDGYT
j_call: TRBJ2-1; v_call: TRBV15; clone_size: NA; cdr3_aa: ATSRDQGRNEQF
j_call: TRBJ2-7; v_call: TRBV6-6; clone_size: few; cdr3_aa: ASSLQGRREQY
j_call: TRBJ1-5; v_call: TRBV18; clone_size: NA; cdr3_aa: ASSNSGQNSNQPQH
j_call: TRBJ1-2; v_call: TRBV4-3; clone_size: NA; cdr3_aa: ASSEREQPAYGYT
j_call: TRBJ1-4; v_call: TRBV6-5; clone_size: NA; cdr3_aa: ATRTGDAKLF
j_call: TRBJ1-5; v_call: TRBV2; clone_size: NA; cdr3_aa: ASTPDSHSPNQPQH
j_call: TRBJ2-1; v_call: TRBV27; clone_size: NA; cdr3_aa: ASSLNEQF
j_call: TRBJ1-4; v_call: TRBV4-3; clone_size: once; cdr3_aa: ASSLGTGQGRNEKLF